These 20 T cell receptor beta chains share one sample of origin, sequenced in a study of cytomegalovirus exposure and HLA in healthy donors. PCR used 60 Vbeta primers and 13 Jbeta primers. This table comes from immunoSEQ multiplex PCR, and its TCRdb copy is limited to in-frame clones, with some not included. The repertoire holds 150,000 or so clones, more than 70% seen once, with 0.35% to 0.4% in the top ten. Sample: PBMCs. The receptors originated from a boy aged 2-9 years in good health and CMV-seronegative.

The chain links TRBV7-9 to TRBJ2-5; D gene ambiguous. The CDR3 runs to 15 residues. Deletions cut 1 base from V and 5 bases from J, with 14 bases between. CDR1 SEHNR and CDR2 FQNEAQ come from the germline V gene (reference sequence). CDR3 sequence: CASSLVAALGETQYF. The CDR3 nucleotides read TGTGCCAGCAGCTTAGTGGCAGCCCTCGGGGAGACCCAGTACTTC.

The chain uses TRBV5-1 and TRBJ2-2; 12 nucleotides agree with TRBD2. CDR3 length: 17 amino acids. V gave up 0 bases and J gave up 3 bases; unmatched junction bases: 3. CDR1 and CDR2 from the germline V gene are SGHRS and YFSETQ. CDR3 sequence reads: CASSLDLAGGDTGELFF. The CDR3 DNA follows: TGCGCCAGCAGCTTGGATCTAGCGGGAGGGGACACCGGGGAGCTGTTTTTT.

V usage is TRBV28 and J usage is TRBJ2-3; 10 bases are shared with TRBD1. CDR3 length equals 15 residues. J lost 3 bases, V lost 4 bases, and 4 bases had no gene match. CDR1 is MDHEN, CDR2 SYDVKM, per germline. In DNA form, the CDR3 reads TGTGCCAGCAGTTCCCCGGGACAGGGGACAGATACGCAGTATTTT. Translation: CASSSPGQGTDTQYF.

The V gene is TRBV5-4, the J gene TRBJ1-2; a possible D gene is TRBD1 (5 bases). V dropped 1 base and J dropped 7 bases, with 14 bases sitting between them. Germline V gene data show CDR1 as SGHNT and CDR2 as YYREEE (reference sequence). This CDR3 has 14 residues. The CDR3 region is CASSLRTSPGGYTF. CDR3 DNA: TGTGCCAGCAGCTTGAGGACATCTCCTGGTGGCTACACCTTC. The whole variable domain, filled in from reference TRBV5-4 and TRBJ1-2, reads ETGVTQSPTHLIKTRGQQVTLRCSSQSGHNTVSWYQQALGQGPQFIFQYYREEENGRGNFPPRFSGLQFPNYSSELNVNALELDDSALYLCASSLRTSPGGYTFGSGTRLTVV.

CDR3: CASSQVGRAYEQYF. In DNA form, the CDR3 reads TGCGCCAGCAGCCAAGTGGGCAGAGCCTACGAGCAGTACTTC. The chain employs TRBV4-1 and TRBJ2-7; the D is unclear. The ends were cut back, 1 base at V and 2 bases at J, with 9 bases in the middle. Looked up from germline, CDR1 is MGHRA and CDR2 is YSYEKL. CDR3 length: 14 amino acids.

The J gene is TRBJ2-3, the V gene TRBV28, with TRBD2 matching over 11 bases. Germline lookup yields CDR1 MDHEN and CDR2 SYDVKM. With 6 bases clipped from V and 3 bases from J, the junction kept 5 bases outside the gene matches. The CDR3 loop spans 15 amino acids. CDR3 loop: CASSPPSGGTDTQYF. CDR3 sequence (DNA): TGTGCCAGCAGCCCCCCTAGCGGGGGGACAGATACGCAGTATTTT. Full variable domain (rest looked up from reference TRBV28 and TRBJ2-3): DVKVTQSSRYLVKRTGEKVFLECVQDMDHENMFWYRQDPGLGLRLIYFSYDVKMKEKGDIPEGYSVSREKKERFSLILESASTNQTSMYLCASSPPSGGTDTQYFGPGTRLTVL.

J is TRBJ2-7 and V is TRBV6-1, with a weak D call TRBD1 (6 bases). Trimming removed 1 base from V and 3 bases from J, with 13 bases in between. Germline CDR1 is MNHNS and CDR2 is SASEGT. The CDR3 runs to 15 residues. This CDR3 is CASSEDEGVSYEQYF. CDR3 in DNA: TGTGCCAGCAGTGAAGACGAGGGGGTAAGCTACGAGCAGTACTTC.

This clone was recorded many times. CDR3 DNA sequence: TGCGCCAGCAGCTTGGCACTAGCCGGGGCCAACGTCCTGACTTTC. It specifies CASSLALAGANVLTF. This rearrangement joins TRBV5-1 to TRBJ2-6, with D maybe TRBD2 (6 bases). Trimming shortened V by 0 bases and J by 4 bases, and 8 bases separated the two germline ends. CDR1 and CDR2 from the germline V gene are SGHRS and YFSETQ. The CDR3 runs to 15 residues.

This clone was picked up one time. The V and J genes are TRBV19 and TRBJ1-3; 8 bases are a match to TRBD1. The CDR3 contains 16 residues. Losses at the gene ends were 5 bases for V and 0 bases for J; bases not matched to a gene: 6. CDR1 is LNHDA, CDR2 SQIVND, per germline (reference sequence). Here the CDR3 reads CASSGGQVISGNTIYF. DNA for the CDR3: TGTGCCAGTAGTGGGGGACAGGTGATCTCTGGAAACACCATATATTTT.

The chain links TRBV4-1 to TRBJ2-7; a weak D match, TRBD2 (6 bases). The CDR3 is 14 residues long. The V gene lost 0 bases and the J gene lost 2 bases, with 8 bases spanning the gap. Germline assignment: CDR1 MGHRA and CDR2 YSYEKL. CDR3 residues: CASSQEAGTYEQYF. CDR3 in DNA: TGCGCCAGCAGCCAAGAGGCGGGGACCTACGAGCAGTACTTC.

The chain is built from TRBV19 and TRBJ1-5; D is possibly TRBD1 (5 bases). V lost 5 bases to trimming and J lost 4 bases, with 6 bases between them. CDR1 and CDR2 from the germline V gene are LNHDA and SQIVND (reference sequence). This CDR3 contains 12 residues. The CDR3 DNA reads TGTGCCAGTAGTCAGGGAAATCAGCCCCAGCATTTT. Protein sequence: CASSQGNQPQHF.

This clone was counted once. The CDR3 spells CASSQDKRAPYGYTF. CDR3 DNA sequence: TGTGCCAGCAGCCAAGATAAGAGGGCCCCCTATGGCTACACCTTC. This sequence joins TRBV14 and TRBJ1-2; D is unclear. CDR1 and CDR2 from the germline V gene are SGHDN and FVKESK. V gave up 0 bases and J gave up 4 bases, with 12 bases separating them. The CDR3 consists of 15 residues.

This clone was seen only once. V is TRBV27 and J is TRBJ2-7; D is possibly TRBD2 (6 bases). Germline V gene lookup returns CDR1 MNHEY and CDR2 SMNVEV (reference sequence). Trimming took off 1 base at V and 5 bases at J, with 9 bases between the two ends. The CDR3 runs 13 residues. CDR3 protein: CASSLWGGDEQYF. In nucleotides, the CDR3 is TGTGCCAGCAGTTTATGGGGAGGCGACGAGCAGTACTTC.

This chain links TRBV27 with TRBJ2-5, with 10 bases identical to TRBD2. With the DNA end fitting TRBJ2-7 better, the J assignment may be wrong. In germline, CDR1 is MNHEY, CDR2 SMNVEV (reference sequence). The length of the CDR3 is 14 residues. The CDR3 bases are TGTGCCAGCGCATCGTTAGGACTAGCGGTCGAGCAGTACTTC. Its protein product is CASASLGLAVEQYF.

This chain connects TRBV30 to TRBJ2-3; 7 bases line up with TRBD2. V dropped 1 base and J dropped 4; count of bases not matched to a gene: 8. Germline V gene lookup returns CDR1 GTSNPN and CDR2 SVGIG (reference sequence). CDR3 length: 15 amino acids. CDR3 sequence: CAWSASGAGADTQYF. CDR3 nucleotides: TGTGCCTGGAGTGCTAGCGGAGCCGGGGCAGATACGCAGTATTTT.

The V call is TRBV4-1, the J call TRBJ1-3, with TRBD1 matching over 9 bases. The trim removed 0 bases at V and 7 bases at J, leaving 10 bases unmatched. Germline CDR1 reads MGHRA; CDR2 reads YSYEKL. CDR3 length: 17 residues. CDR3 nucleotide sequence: TGCGCCAGCAGCCAAGATGGGATCCGGACAGGGGTTAACACCATATATTTT. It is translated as CASSQDGIRTGVNTIYF.

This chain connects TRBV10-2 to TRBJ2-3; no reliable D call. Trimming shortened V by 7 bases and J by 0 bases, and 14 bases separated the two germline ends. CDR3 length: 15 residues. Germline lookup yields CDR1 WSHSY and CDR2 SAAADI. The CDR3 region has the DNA TGCGCCAGCACAGATGACTCATCTAGCACAGATACGCAGTATTTT. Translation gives CASTDDSSSTDTQYF.

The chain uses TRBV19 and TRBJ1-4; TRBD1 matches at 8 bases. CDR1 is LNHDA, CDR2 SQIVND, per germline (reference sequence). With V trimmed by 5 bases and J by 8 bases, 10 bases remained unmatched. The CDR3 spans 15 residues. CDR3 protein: CASSGRTGRGEKLFF. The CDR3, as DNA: TGTGCCAGTAGTGGGAGGACAGGGCGGGGAGAAAAACTGTTTTTT.

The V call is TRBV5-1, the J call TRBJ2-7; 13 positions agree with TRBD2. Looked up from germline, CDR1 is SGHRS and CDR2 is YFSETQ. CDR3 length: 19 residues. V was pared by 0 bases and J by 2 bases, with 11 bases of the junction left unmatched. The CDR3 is CASSLVPTTSGRATYEQYF. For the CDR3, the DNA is TGCGCCAGCAGCTTGGTCCCCACAACTAGCGGGAGGGCCACCTACGAGCAGTACTTC.

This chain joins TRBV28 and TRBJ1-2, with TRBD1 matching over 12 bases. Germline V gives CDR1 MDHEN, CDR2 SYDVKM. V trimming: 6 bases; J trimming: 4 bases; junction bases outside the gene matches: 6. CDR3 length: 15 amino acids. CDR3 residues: CASSLGTGGSYGYTF. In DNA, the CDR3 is TGTGCCAGCAGCCTAGGGACAGGGGGCAGCTATGGCTACACCTTC.